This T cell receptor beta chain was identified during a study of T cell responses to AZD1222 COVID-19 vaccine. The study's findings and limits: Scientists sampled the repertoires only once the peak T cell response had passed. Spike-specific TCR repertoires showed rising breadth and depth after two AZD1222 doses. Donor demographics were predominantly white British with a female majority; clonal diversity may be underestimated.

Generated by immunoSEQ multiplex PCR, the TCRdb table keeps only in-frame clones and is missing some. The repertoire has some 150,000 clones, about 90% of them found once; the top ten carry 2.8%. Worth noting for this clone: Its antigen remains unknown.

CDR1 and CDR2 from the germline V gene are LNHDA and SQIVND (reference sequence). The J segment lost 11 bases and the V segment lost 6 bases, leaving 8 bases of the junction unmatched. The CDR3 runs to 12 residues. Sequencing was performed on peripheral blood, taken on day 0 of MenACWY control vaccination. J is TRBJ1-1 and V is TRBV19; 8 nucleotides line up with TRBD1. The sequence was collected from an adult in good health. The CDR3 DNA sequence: TGTGCCAGTAGCCGGACAGGGTACGACGCTTTCTTT. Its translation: CASSRTGYDAFF.